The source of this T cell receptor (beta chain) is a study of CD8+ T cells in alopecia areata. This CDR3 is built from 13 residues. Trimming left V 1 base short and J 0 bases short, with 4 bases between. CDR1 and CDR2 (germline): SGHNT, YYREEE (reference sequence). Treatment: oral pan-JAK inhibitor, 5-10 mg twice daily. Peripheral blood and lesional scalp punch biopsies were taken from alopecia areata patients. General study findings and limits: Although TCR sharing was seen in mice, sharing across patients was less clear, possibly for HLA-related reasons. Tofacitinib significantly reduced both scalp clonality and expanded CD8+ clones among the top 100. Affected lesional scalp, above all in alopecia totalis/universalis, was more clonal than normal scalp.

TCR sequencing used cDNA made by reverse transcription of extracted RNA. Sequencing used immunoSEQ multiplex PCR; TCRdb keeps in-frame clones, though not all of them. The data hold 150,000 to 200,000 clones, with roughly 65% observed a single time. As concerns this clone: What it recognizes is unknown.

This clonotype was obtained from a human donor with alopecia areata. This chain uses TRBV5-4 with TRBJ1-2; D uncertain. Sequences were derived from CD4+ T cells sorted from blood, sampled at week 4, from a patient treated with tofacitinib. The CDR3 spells CASSLTANYGYTF. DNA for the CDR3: TGTGCCAGCAGCTTGACAGCTAACTATGGCTACACCTTC.